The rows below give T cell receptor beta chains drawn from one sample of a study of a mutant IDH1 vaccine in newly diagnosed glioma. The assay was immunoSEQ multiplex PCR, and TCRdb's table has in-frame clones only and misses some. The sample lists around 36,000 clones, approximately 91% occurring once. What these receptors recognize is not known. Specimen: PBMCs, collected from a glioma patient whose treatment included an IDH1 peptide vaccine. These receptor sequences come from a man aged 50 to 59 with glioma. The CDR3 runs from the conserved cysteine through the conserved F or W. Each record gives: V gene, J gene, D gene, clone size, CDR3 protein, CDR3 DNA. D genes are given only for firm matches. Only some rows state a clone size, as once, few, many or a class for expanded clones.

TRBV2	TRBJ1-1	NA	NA	CASSGNRVRTEAFF	TGTGCCAGCAGTGGCAACAGGGTACGGACTGAAGCTTTCTTT
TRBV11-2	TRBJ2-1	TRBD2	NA	CASSPRWEGVVYNEQFF	TGTGCCAGCAGCCCTCGTTGGGAGGGAGTGGTTTACAATGAGCAGTTCTTC
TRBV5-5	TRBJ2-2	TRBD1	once	CASSRHRGANTGELFF	TGTGCCAGCAGTCGTCACAGGGGTGCGAACACCGGGGAGCTGTTTTTT
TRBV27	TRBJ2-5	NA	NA	CASSLSGPTGPQETQYF	TGTGCCAGCAGTTTATCCGGGCCGACTGGACCCCAAGAGACCCAGTACTTC
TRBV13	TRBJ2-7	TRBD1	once	CASSGGPGQGFYEQYF	TGTGCCAGCAGCGGGGGACCGGGACAGGGTTTCTACGAGCAGTACTTC
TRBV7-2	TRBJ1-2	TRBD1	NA	CASSFVQGAGYTF	TGTGCCAGCAGCTTCGTTCAGGGGGCGGGCTACACCTTC
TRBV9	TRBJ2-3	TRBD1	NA	CASSDTGEFTDTQYF	TGTGCCAGCAGCGACACAGGGGAATTCACAGATACGCAGTATTTT
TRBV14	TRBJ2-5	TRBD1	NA	CASSPRTGRETQYF	TGTGCCAGCAGCCCACGGACAGGGAGAGAGACCCAGTACTTC
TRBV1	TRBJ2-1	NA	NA	CTSSPAQKDRLGDEQFF	TGCACCAGCAGCCCCGCGCAAAAGGACAGGCTAGGCGATGAGCAGTTCTTC
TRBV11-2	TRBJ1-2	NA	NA	CASSGARGPFGRDTF	TGTGCCAGCAGTGGGGCCCGGGGACCTTTTGGTCGGGACACCTTC
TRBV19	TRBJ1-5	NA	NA	CASRGGDQPQHF	TGTGCCAGCAGGGGCGGGGATCAGCCCCAGCATTTT
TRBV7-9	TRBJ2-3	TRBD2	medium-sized	CASSLLAGEADTQYF	TGTGCCAGCAGCCTACTAGCGGGAGAGGCAGATACGCAGTATTTT
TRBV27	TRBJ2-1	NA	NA	CASSFPATLPPGNEQFF	TGTGCCAGCAGTTTTCCTGCGACACTCCCACCGGGCAATGAGCAGTTCTTC
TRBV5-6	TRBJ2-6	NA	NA	CASSAYGSGANVLTF	TGTGCCAGCAGCGCCTACGGCTCTGGGGCCAACGTCCTGACTTTC
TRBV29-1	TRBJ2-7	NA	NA	CSVLGRVPSEQYF	TGCAGCGTCCTGGGCAGGGTTCCGAGTGAGCAGTACTTC
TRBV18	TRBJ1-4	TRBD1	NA	CASSPTGATNEKLFF	TGTGCCAGCTCACCCACAGGGGCAACTAATGAAAAACTGTTTTTT
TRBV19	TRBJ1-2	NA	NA	CAVLTGRKDGYTF	TGTGCCGTTCTTACGGGGAGGAAGGATGGCTACACCTTC
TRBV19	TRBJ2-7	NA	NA	CASSIAQGGGEQYF	TGTGCCAGTAGTATTGCACAGGGAGGTGGCGAGCAGTACTTC
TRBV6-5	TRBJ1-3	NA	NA	CASSRDSGNTIYF	TGTGCCAGCAGCAGGGACTCTGGAAACACCATATATTTT
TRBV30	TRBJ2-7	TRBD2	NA	CALEGLAGSYEQYF	TGTGCCTTGGAGGGGCTAGCGGGGAGCTACGAGCAGTACTTC
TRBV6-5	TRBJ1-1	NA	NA	CASSYSTVRGEAEAFF	TGTGCCAGCAGTTACTCCACGGTGCGGGGGGAGGCTGAAGCTTTCTTT
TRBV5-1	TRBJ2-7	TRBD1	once	CASSLAGQGYEQYF	TGCGCCAGCAGCTTGGCGGGACAGGGCTACGAGCAGTACTTC
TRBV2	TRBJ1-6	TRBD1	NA	CASSRQGVGSPLHF	TGTGCCAGCAGTCGACAGGGGGTCGGTTCACCCCTCCACTTT
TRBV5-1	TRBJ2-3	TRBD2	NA	CASSPEGGRGDTQYF	TGCGCCAGCAGTCCCGAGGGCGGGAGGGGAGATACGCAGTATTTT
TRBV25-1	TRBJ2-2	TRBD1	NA	CASSQGGPGELFF	TGTGCCAGCAGCCAAGGGGGCCCCGGGGAGCTGTTTTTT
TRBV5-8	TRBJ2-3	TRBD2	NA	CASSHLAGPSTDTQYF	TGTGCCAGCAGCCACCTAGCGGGTCCGAGCACAGATACGCAGTATTTT
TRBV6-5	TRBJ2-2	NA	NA	CASSPGTPPGELFF	TGTGCCAGCAGCCCCGGGACACCTCCCGGGGAGCTGTTTTTT
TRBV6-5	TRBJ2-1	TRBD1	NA	CASRRTGGSYNEQFF	TGTGCCAGCAGGCGGACAGGGGGCTCCTACAATGAGCAGTTCTTC
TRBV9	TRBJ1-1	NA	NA	CASSVDSGTEAFF	TGTGCCAGCAGCGTAGATTCGGGCACTGAAGCTTTCTTT
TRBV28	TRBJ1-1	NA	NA	CASSLNRAMNTEAFF	TGTGCCAGCAGTTTAAACAGGGCGATGAACACTGAAGCTTTCTTT
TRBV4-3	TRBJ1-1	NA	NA	CASSQERANTEAFF	TGCGCCAGCAGCCAAGAGAGGGCGAACACTGAAGCTTTCTTT
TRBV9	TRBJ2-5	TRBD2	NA	CASNQAGGGETQYF	TGTGCCAGCAACCAAGCGGGGGGTGGAGAGACCCAGTACTTC
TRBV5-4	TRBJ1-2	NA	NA	CASSLDSGLGGSGYTF	TGTGCCAGCAGCTTGGATAGTGGACTGGGGGGGTCTGGCTACACCTTC
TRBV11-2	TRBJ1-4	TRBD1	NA	CASSLYRGRGEKLFF	TGTGCCAGCAGCCTTTACAGGGGGCGGGGGGAAAAACTGTTTTTT
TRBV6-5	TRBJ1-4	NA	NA	CASTSGTNLEKLFF	TGTGCCAGCACCTCCGGGACAAACCTCGAAAAACTGTTTTTT
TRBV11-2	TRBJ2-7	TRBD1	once	CASTLDRGPYEQYF	TGTGCCAGCACCCTGGACAGGGGCCCCTACGAGCAGTACTTC
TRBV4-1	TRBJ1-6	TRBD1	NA	CASSQAGTGVFSNSPLHF	TGCGCCAGCAGCCAAGCAGGGACAGGGGTTTTTTCCAATTCACCCCTCCACTTT
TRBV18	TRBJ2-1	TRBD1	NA	CASSLQQGPGLAAGEQFF	TGTGCCAGCTCACTACAACAGGGGCCAGGCCTAGCAGCCGGCGAGCAGTTCTTC
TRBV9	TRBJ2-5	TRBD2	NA	CASSLGGLAGLQETQYF	TGTGCCAGCAGTTTGGGGGGACTAGCGGGACTCCAAGAGACCCAGTACTTC
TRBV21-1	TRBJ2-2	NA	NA	CASSLLQGAVMGTGELFF	TGTGCCAGCAGCCTTCTACAGGGGGCAGTAATGGGCACCGGGGAGCTGTTTTTT
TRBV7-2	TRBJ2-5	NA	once	CASSSPRLEETQYF	TGTGCCAGCAGCTCCCCGCGGCTAGAAGAGACCCAGTACTTC
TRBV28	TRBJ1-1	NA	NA	CASSLTGNTEAFF	TGTGCCAGCAGTTTAACGGGAAACACTGAAGCTTTCTTT
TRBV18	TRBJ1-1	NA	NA	CASSPQTDANTEAFF	TGTGCCAGCTCACCGCAGACTGACGCGAACACTGAAGCTTTCTTT
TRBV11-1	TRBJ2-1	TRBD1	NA	CASSPQVSGQGRPRFF	TGTGCCAGCAGCCCCCAGGTGAGTGGACAGGGCAGGCCCCGTTTCTTC
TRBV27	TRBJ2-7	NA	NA	CASSLGGLGIEQYF	TGTGCCAGCAGTTTAGGGGGACTGGGGATCGAGCAGTACTTC
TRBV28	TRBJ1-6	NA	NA	CASSLDTNNSPLHF	TGTGCCAGCAGTTTAGACACCAATAATTCACCCCTCCACTTT